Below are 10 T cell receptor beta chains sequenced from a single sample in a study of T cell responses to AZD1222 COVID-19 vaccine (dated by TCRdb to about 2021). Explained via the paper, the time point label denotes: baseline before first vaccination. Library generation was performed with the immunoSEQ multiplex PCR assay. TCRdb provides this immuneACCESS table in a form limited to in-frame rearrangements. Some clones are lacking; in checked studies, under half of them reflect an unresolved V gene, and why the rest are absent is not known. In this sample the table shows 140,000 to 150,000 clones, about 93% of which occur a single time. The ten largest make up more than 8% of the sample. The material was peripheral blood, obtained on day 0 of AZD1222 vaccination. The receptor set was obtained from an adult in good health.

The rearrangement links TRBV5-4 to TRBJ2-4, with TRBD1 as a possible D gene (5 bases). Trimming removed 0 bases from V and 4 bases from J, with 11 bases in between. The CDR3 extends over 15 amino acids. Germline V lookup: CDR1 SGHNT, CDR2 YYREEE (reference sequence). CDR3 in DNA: TGTGCCAGCAGCTTGGAATTGGGGCAGAAAAACATTCAGTACTTC. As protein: CASSLELGQKNIQYF.

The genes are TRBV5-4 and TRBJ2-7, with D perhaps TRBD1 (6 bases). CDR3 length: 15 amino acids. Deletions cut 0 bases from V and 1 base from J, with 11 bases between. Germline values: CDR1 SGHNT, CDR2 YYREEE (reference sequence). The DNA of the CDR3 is TGTGCCAGCAGCTTGGGGTGGGGGCTATCCTACGAGCAGTACTTC. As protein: CASSLGWGLSYEQYF.

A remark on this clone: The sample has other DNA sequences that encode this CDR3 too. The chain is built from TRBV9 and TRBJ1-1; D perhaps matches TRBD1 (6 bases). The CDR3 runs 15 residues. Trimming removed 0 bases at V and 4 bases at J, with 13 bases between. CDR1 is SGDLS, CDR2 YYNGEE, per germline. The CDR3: CASSVGTARATEAFF. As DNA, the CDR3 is TGTGCCAGCAGCGTAGGGACAGCGCGGGCCACTGAAGCTTTCTTT.

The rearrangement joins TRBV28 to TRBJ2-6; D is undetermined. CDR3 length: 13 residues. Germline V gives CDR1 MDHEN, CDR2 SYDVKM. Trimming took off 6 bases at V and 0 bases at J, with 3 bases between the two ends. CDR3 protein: CASRLSGANVLTF. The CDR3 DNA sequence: TGTGCCAGCAGGCTCTCTGGGGCCAACGTCCTGACTTTC.

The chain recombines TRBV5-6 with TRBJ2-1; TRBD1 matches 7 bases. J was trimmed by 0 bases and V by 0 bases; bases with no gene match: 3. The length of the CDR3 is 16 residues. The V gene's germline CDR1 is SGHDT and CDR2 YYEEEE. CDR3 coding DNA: TGTGCCAGCAGCTTGGAGGGACAGAGCTCCTACAATGAGCAGTTCTTC. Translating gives CASSLEGQSSYNEQFF.

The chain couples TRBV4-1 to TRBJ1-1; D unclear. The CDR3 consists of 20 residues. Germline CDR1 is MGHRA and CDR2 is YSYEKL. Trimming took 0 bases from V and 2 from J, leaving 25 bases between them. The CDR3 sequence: CASSQDRGSGERIRNTEAFF. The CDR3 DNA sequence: TGCGCCAGCAGCCAAGATCGCGGAAGCGGAGAGCGGATACGAAACACTGAAGCTTTCTTT.

The CDR3 protein is CASSPPRTQTITAYEQYF. CDR3 DNA sequence: TGTGCCAGCTCACCACCGCGGACACAGACAATAACGGCCTACGAGCAGTACTTC. The chain joins TRBV18 to TRBJ2-7; D is perhaps TRBD1 (5 bases). The CDR3 totals 18 residues. Per germline, CDR1 KGHSH and CDR2 LQKENI. Trimming took 0 bases from V and 2 from J, leaving 20 bases between them.

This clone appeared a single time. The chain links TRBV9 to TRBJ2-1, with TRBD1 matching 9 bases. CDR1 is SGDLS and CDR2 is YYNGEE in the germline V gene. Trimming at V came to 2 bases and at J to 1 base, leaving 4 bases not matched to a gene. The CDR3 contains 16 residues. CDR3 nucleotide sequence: TGTGCCAGCAGCGTGAGGGACAGGGATTCCTACAATGAGCAGTTCTTC. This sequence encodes CASSVRDRDSYNEQFF.

CDR3 residues: CASSLGTADYGYTF. CDR3 DNA: TGTGCCAGCAGCCTAGGGACGGCGGACTATGGCTACACCTTC. The chain recombines TRBV7-8 with TRBJ1-2; perhaps TRBD1 as D (5 bases). The length of the CDR3 is 14 residues. V was pared by 5 bases and J by 3 bases, with 13 bases between. Germline lookup yields CDR1 SGHVS and CDR2 FQNEAQ.

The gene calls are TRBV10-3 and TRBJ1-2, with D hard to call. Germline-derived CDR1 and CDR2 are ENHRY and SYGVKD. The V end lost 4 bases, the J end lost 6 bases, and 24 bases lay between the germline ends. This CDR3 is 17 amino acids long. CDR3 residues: CAISADTGSVPDNGYTF. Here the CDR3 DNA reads TGTGCCATCAGTGCAGACACGGGGTCCGTCCCGGATAATGGCTACACCTTC.